These 17 T cell receptor beta chains originate from one sample sequenced in a study of blood T cell repertoires in COVID-19. The repertoire was sequenced with immunoSEQ multiplex PCR; TCRdb's copy has only in-frame clones and lacks some. The sample holds about 200,000 clones, around 79% seen once. The sample taken for sequencing was peripheral blood. The receptors stem from a man aged 45-65 years who had recovered from COVID-19.

V and J are TRBV9 and TRBJ2-1; 15 bases are a match to TRBD2. The V segment lost 3 bases and the J segment 12 bases; nucleotides outside the gene matches: 7. The germline V gene encodes CDR1 SGDLS and CDR2 YYNGEE. This CDR3 is 15 amino acids long. The CDR3 protein is CASSAGLAGGGWQFF. In nucleotides, the CDR3 is TGTGCCAGCAGCGCGGGACTAGCGGGAGGAGGGTGGCAGTTCTTC. The whole variable domain, remainder taken from reference TRBV9 and TRBJ2-1, is DSGVTQTPKHLITATGQRVTLRCSPRSGDLSVYWYQQSLDQGLQFLIQYYNGEERAKGNILERFSAQQFPDLHSELNLSSLELGDSALYFCASSAGLAGGGWQFFGPGTRLTVL.

The rearrangement links TRBV7-2 to TRBJ2-1; maybe TRBD2 (6 bases). The CDR3 consists of 13 residues. Germline lookup yields CDR1 SGHTA and CDR2 FQGNSA. V was shortened by 5 bases and J by 7 bases, with 12 bases between the two germline ends. The CDR3: CASSHLLANEQFF. CDR3 coding DNA: TGTGCCAGCAGCCACCTACTAGCAAATGAGCAGTTCTTC.

This clone is a singleton in its sample. The chain links TRBV5-1 to TRBJ1-2; 8 bases align to TRBD1. The germline CDR1 and CDR2 sequences are SGHRS and YFSETQ. V was pared by 0 bases and J by 3 bases, with 4 bases of the junction left unmatched. CDR3 length: 15 amino acids. The CDR3 coding sequence is TGCGCCAGCAGCTTGGAGGCAGGGGGCGACTATGGCTACACCTTC. It codes for CASSLEAGGDYGYTF.

V usage is TRBV5-1 and J usage is TRBJ1-5; possible D gene TRBD1, 5 bases. CDR3 length equals 16 residues. Trimming left V 0 bases short and J 1 base short, with 11 bases between. Germline values: CDR1 SGHRS, CDR2 YFSETQ. The CDR3 DNA follows: TGCGCCAGCAGCTTGGTACCCCAGGGAAGCAATCAGCCCCAGCATTTT. It translates to CASSLVPQGSNQPQHF.

This clone was detected a few times. The V gene is TRBV6-5, the J gene TRBJ2-2; D is perhaps TRBD2 (6 bases). CDR1 is MNHEY and CDR2 is SVGAGI in the germline V gene. This CDR3 spans 15 amino acids. Trimming took 9 bases from V and 1 from J, leaving 15 bases between them. CDR3 amino acids: CASKLSGVNTGELFF. Written as DNA, the CDR3 is TGTGCCAGTAAACTATCGGGAGTGAACACCGGGGAGCTGTTTTTT.

This clone appeared once. The chain uses TRBV19 and TRBJ2-1; D unclear. Germline V gene data show CDR1 as LNHDA and CDR2 as SQIVND (reference sequence). Trimming shortened V by 4 bases and J by 4 bases, and 5 bases separated the two germline ends. The CDR3 consists of 12 residues. The CDR3 region has the DNA TGTGCCAGTAGTACTCAGTACAATGAGCAGTTCTTC. Its translation: CASSTQYNEQFF.

This clone was observed many times. V gene TRBV2 combines with J gene TRBJ2-1, with D possibly being TRBD1 (6 bases). The CDR3 contains 18 residues. Germline V CDR1 and CDR2: SNHLY, FYNNEI. Trimming left V 4 bases short and J 0 bases short, with 19 bases between. CDR3 residues: CASSGETFDRSSYNEQFF. The CDR3 coding sequence is TGTGCCAGCAGTGGGGAAACCTTCGACAGGAGCTCCTACAATGAGCAGTTCTTC.

Notes on this clone: At one of its ends the junction is not consistent with the germline gene, which may arise from a read error. The chain uses TRBV19 and TRBJ1-5; possibly TRBD1 for D (5 bases). CDR1 is LNHDA, CDR2 SQIVND, per germline (reference sequence). This CDR3 spans 14 amino acids. The DNA of the CDR3 is TGTGCCAGTAGTACCCCGGGGGTAGGTCAGCTCCAGCATTTT. It codes for CASSTPGVGQLQHF.

CDR3 DNA: TGTGCCAGCAGCTTAGTGTCCCCGGGGACCCAGTACTTC. As protein: CASSLVSPGTQYF. The chain combines TRBV13 with TRBJ2-5; no clear D gene. Between the trimmed V and J ends, which lost 1 base and 7 bases, there was a span of 10 bases. The germline gives CDR1 PRHDT, CDR2 FYEKMQ (reference sequence). This CDR3 is built from 13 residues. The whole variable domain, remainder taken from reference TRBV13 and TRBJ2-5, is AAGVIQSPRHLIKEKRETATLKCYPIPRHDTVYWYQQGPGQDPQFLISFYEKMQSDKGSIPDRFSAQQFSDYHSELNMSSLELGDSALYFCASSLVSPGTQYFGPGTRLLVL.

The chain is built from TRBV19 and TRBJ2-7; 8 bases line up with TRBD1. Germline CDR1 LNHDA, CDR2 SQIVND (reference sequence). After removal of 4 bases from V and 1 base from J, the junction contained 6 bases not matched to a gene. The CDR3 loop spans 15 amino acids. CDR3 in amino acids: CASSSQGAVSYEQYF. The CDR3 coding sequence is TGTGCCAGTAGTAGTCAGGGGGCTGTTTCCTACGAGCAGTACTTC.

The gene calls are TRBV3-1 (or the pseudogene TRBV3-2) and TRBJ2-5; no definite D call. With 0 bases removed from V and 7 bases from J, the gap between germline ends came to 15 bases. CDR1 and CDR2 (germline): LGHDT, YNNKEL (reference sequence). The CDR3 contains 15 residues. The CDR3: CASSQDLHWAATQYF. The CDR3 DNA sequence: TGTGCCAGCAGCCAAGATTTGCACTGGGCAGCGACCCAGTACTTC.

This clone has at least ten counts. This chain joins TRBV27 and TRBJ1-5, with no clear D. V lost 3 bases and J lost 6, with 12 bases in between. CDR3 length: 14 amino acids. Germline CDR1 MNHEY, CDR2 SMNVEV (reference sequence). The DNA for the CDR3 is TGTGCCAGCAGTTTCTTGTCGGGTGGTCAGCCCCAGCATTTT. The encoded protein is CASSFLSGGQPQHF.

This clone was seen just once. The chain carries TRBV13 and TRBJ1-3; D is uncertain. The ends were cut back, 6 bases at V and 0 bases at J, with 21 bases in the middle. The length of the CDR3 is 18 residues. CDR1 is PRHDT, CDR2 FYEKMQ, per germline (reference sequence). CDR3 loop: CASSLKPHDTFSGNTIYF. CDR3 DNA: TGTGCCAGCAGTCTAAAACCCCACGACACTTTCTCTGGAAACACCATATATTTT. The full variable domain, with the rest looked up from reference TRBV13 and TRBJ1-3, is AAGVIQSPRHLIKEKRETATLKCYPIPRHDTVYWYQQGPGQDPQFLISFYEKMQSDKGSIPDRFSAQQFSDYHSELNMSSLELGDSALYFCASSLKPHDTFSGNTIYFGEGSWLTVV.

The V and J genes are TRBV18 and TRBJ2-7; tentatively, D is TRBD2 (5 bases). V lost 3 bases to trimming and J lost 4 bases, with 13 bases between them. Germline V gene lookup returns CDR1 KGHSH and CDR2 LQKENI. The CDR3 is 14 residues long. CDR3 bases: TGTGCCAGCTCACCGAGCGGTCGCAGTTACGAGCAGTACTTC. This sequence encodes CASSPSGRSYEQYF.

The J gene is TRBJ1-4, the V gene TRBV29-1, with D possibly matching TRBD1 (5 bases). The CDR3 runs 12 residues. The ends were cut back, 4 bases at V and 8 bases at J, with 11 bases in the middle. From germline, CDR1 is SQVTM and CDR2 ANQGSEA. The CDR3 nucleotides read TGCAGCGTTGTGGGGCAAGGCGAAAAACTGTTTTTT. Translated, it gives CSVVGQGEKLFF.

CDR3 protein: CASSVPGQGLSEQYF. In DNA, the CDR3 is TGTGCCAGCAGCGTTCCGGGACAGGGCCTCTCCGAGCAGTACTTC. V gene TRBV5-4 combines with J gene TRBJ2-7; TRBD1 matches 9 bases. With 4 bases clipped from V and 6 bases from J, the junction kept 11 bases outside the gene matches. The CDR3 covers 15 residues. The V gene's germline CDR1 is SGHNT and CDR2 YYREEE (reference sequence).

This clone came up many times. The V call is TRBV7-8, the J call TRBJ2-7; no clear D. V was pared by 5 bases and J by 4 bases, with 18 bases between. CDR1 is SGHVS, CDR2 FQNEAQ, per germline. The CDR3 length is 15 residues. As DNA, the CDR3 is TGTGCCAGCAGCCTGGATGACACACCGCCTTACGAGCAGTACTTC. It yields the protein CASSLDDTPPYEQYF.